This TCR beta chain came from a study of T-cell memory formation after mild COVID-19. Study details: TCR clusters largely stayed donor specific. General observations from the study: Shrinking CD4+ clones were chiefly CM and EM; CD8+ ones were chiefly EMRA.

One entry per CDR3 protein, called by TCRdb with MiXCR from the 5' RACE reads. The table includes about 180,000 distinct CDR3 sequences, about a sixth detected once. A note on this clonotype: What it binds is unknown.

This TCR was sampled from an adult woman who had mild COVID-19 (a few samples of this study predate the infection). Cell type and time point are not known. Specimen: PBMCs or a T cell subset sorted from them (not recorded which).

The DNA of the CDR3 is TGTGCCATCAGTGATGCGGGAGGAGGTGAGACCCAGTACTTC. Translated: CAISDAGGGETQYF. This chain connects TRBV10-3 to TRBJ2-5, with 8 bases fitting TRBD2. Germline CDR1 ENHRY, CDR2 SYGVKD. The CDR3 length is 14 residues. The V segment lost 3 bases and the J segment 5 bases; nucleotides outside the gene matches: 5.